The 32 T cell receptor beta chains presented below share a single source sample, sequenced in a study of blood T cells in healthy people across ages. PCR was performed a second time for about 7 to 12 cycles using a sample-barcoded 5' primer and a J-beta primer mix. TCRdb passed the 5' RACE reads through MiXCR, listing each CDR3 protein once. The table lists some 690,000 distinct CDR3 sequences, 22% of them singletons, with about 22% in the top ten. The sample was blood. The receptors here all came from a man aged 65-85 years in good health.

This clonotype appeared a few times. The chain has TRBV11-2 and TRBJ2-3; 9 bases are shared with TRBD2. The CDR3 runs 14 residues. The germline CDR1 and CDR2 sequences are SGHAT and FQNNGV. Trimming at V came to 1 base and at J to 9 bases, leaving 5 bases not matched to a gene. The CDR3 nucleotides are TGTGCCAGCAGCTTAGCCGGACTAGCGCGGACGCAGTATTTT. Translation: CASSLAGLARTQYF.

V gene TRBV20-1 combines with J gene TRBJ2-7, with D possibly being TRBD2 (7 bases). The CDR3 consists of 16 residues. Between the trimmed V and J ends, which lost 6 bases and 5 bases, there was a span of 26 bases. Germline CDR1 is DFQATT and CDR2 is SNEGSKA (reference sequence). CDR3 coding DNA: TGCAGTGCCATGGGGGCCGGGGGAGGGGAGGTTGACGAGCAGTACTTC. This translates into CSAMGAGGGEVDEQYF.

The chain has TRBV11-2 and TRBJ1-1; TRBD1 agrees at 7 bases. Germline values: CDR1 SGHAT, CDR2 FQNNGV. The CDR3 loop spans 15 amino acids. The J segment lost 5 bases and the V segment lost 0 bases, leaving 6 bases of the junction unmatched. CDR3 in amino acids: CASSLEPRGRTEAFF. Here the CDR3 DNA reads TGTGCCAGCAGCTTAGAGCCGAGGGGGCGGACTGAAGCTTTCTTT.

This chain connects TRBV27 to TRBJ2-2; D not resolved. The germline gives CDR1 MNHEY, CDR2 SMNVEV (reference sequence). V lost 3 bases to trimming and J lost 5 bases, with 10 bases between them. The CDR3 has 14 residues. The CDR3: CASSFREHTGELFF. The DNA for the CDR3 is TGTGCCAGCAGTTTTAGGGAACATACCGGGGAGCTGTTTTTT.

This clonotype was picked up a small number of times. This rearrangement joins TRBV5-5 to TRBJ2-3; D perhaps matches TRBD2 (5 bases). The V end lost 0 bases, the J end lost 7 bases, and 15 bases lay between the germline ends. From germline, CDR1 is SGHKS and CDR2 YYEKEE (reference sequence). The CDR3 is 15 residues long. The CDR3 loop is CASSLAGIISHTQYF. The CDR3 region has the DNA TGTGCCAGCAGCTTGGCCGGGATAATCTCACATACGCAGTATTTT.

V is TRBV7-9 and J is TRBJ2-1; 10 positions agree with TRBD2. CDR3 length equals 16 residues. Trimming cost V 7 bases and J 7 bases; bases outside gene matches: 13. The germline CDR1 and CDR2 sequences are SEHNR and FQNEAQ (reference sequence). DNA for the CDR3: TGTGCCAGCACCAAAAGGTCTAGCGGGAGCGATAATGAGCAGTTCTTC. It is translated as CASTKRSSGSDNEQFF.

The rearrangement uses TRBV7-2 and TRBJ1-5; D gene unclear. Germline loops: CDR1 SGHTA, CDR2 FQGNSA. The V gene lost 3 bases and the J gene lost 3 bases, with 9 bases spanning the gap. This CDR3 contains 14 residues. CDR3 residues: CASSLTFINQPQHF. As DNA, the CDR3 is TGTGCCAGCAGCTTGACTTTCATCAATCAGCCCCAGCATTTT. Using reference TRBV7-2 and TRBJ1-5 for the parts outside the CDR3, the full variable domain is GAGVSQSPSNKVTEKGKDVELRCDPISGHTALYWYRQSLGQGLEFLIYFQGNSAPDKSGLPSDRFSAERTGGSVSTLTIQRTQQEDSAVYLCASSLTFINQPQHFGDGTRLSIL.

The V gene is TRBV20-1, the J gene TRBJ2-5; possible D gene TRBD2, 6 bases. Germline loops: CDR1 DFQATT, CDR2 SNEGSKA (reference sequence). V was pared by 6 bases and J by 2 bases, with 19 bases between. The CDR3 length is 15 residues. The CDR3 nucleotides are TGCAGTGCGAAGGTGCTGGGAGGCGGGCAAGAGACCCAGTACTTC. Protein product: CSAKVLGGGQETQYF.

The gene calls are TRBV4-2 and TRBJ1-2, with TRBD1 identical over 10 bases. Trimming removed 11 bases from V and 8 bases from J; junction bases left unmatched: 8. The CDR3 has 12 residues. Germline assignment: CDR1 LGHNA and CDR2 YNFKEQ. This CDR3 reads CAGSGTGEGYTF. DNA for the CDR3: TGTGCCGGTTCCGGGACAGGGGAAGGCTACACCTTC.

The CDR3 spells CASIRTSGSSYNEQFF. The CDR3 nucleotides read TGTGCCAGCATCAGGACTAGCGGGAGTTCCTACAATGAGCAGTTCTTC. The rearrangement joins TRBV2 to TRBJ2-1; the match to TRBD2 covers 13 bases. CDR1 is SNHLY and CDR2 is FYNNEI in the germline V gene. V lost 7 bases and J lost 1; bases outside the gene matches: 4. CDR3 length: 16 amino acids.

This chain links TRBV15 with TRBJ1-3; D perhaps matches TRBD1 (5 bases). CDR1 LNHNV and CDR2 YYDKDF come from the germline V gene (reference sequence). The CDR3 sequence is 19 residues long. V was cut by 1 base and J by 0 bases, with 19 bases left in between. CDR3 DNA sequence: TGTGCCACCAGCAGAGCCCCCCCCGGGACTGTCAGCTCTGGAAACACCATATATTTT. Residues: CATSRAPPGTVSSGNTIYF.

This chain joins TRBV4-1 and TRBJ2-1; D is unclear. The germline V gene has CDR1 MGHRA and CDR2 YSYEKL. The CDR3 totals 15 residues. Trimming left V 3 bases short and J 4 bases short, with 13 bases between. The CDR3 here is CASSHGSDLYNEQFF. The CDR3 DNA sequence: TGCGCCAGCAGCCATGGCTCAGACCTATACAATGAGCAGTTCTTC.

This clonotype was observed a few times. The V gene is TRBV12-3 or TRBV12-4, the J gene TRBJ2-7; weak D call: TRBD1 (6 bases). The CDR3 is 13 amino acids. V shed 5 bases and J shed 3 bases, with 11 bases lying between them. The CDR3 reads CASSKTGNYEQYF. The CDR3 DNA follows: TGTGCCAGCAGTAAGACAGGCAACTACGAGCAGTACTTC.

The table lists this clonotype with a few counts. The chain recombines TRBV23-1 with TRBJ2-4; D gene ambiguous. TRBV23-1 falls under the ORF class, with uncertain function. This CDR3 region has 15 residues. Trimming shortened V by 4 bases and J by 3 bases, and 13 bases separated the two germline ends. DNA for the CDR3: TGCGCCAGCAGTCGCCCAGAGTCCCTCAAAAACATTCAGTACTTC. This gives the protein CASSRPESLKNIQYF.

V and J are TRBV10-3 and TRBJ2-7, with 7 bases identical to TRBD1. The CDR3 length is 14 residues. The germline V gene has CDR1 ENHRY and CDR2 SYGVKD. Trimming removed 6 bases from V and 0 bases from J; junction bases left unmatched: 5. The CDR3 sequence: CAISFGQDSYEQYF. The CDR3 DNA is TGTGCCATCAGCTTTGGACAGGACTCCTACGAGCAGTACTTC.

The rearrangement joins TRBV20-1 to TRBJ2-3; D ambiguous. The CDR3 is made up of 16 amino acids. Per germline, CDR1 DFQATT and CDR2 SNEGSKA (reference sequence). The V gene lost 1 base and the J gene lost 2 bases, with 16 bases spanning the gap. The CDR3 loop is CSARARLGIITDTQYF. For the CDR3, the DNA is TGCAGTGCTAGAGCACGGCTGGGCATCATCACAGATACGCAGTATTTT.

J is TRBJ2-1 and V is TRBV20-1, with TRBD2 matching over 12 bases. CDR1 is DFQATT, CDR2 SNEGSKA, per germline (reference sequence). The length of the CDR3 is 16 residues. Trimming took 3 bases from V and 3 from J; bases not matched to a gene: 6. DNA of the CDR3: TGCAGTGCTAGTCGTACTAGCGGGGGGATCTACAATGAGCAGTTCTTC. Amino acids: CSASRTSGGIYNEQFF.

The CDR3 sequence: CASSRGLALGNEQFF. CDR3 nucleotide sequence: TGCGCCAGCAGCCGGGGACTAGCTCTGGGGAATGAGCAGTTCTTC. V and J are TRBV5-1 and TRBJ2-5; 9 nucleotides agree with TRBD2. The last part of the DNA fits TRBJ2-1 better; the J call may be wrong. This CDR3 contains 15 residues. Germline V CDR1 and CDR2: SGHRS, YFSETQ.

This clonotype was counted between two and nine times. V and J are TRBV7-2 and TRBJ2-5; 10 bases align to TRBD2. There are 16 residues in the CDR3. V lost 1 base, J lost 4 bases, and 6 bases stayed unmatched. Germline assignment: CDR1 SGHTA and CDR2 FQGNSA. The CDR3 DNA follows: TGTGCCAGCAGCTTAGGGGCTAGCGGGAGAACAGAGACCCAGTACTTC. Its translation is CASSLGASGRTETQYF. Using reference TRBV7-2 and TRBJ2-5 for the parts outside the CDR3, the full variable domain is GAGVSQSPSNKVTEKGKDVELRCDPISGHTALYWYRQSLGQGLEFLIYFQGNSAPDKSGLPSDRFSAERTGGSVSTLTIQRTQQEDSAVYLCASSLGASGRTETQYFGPGTRLLVL.

The rearrangement joins TRBV19 to TRBJ2-1; tentative D call: TRBD1 (5 bases). CDR3 size: 15 residues. V was cut by 6 bases and J by 5 bases, with 17 bases left in between. The germline gives CDR1 LNHDA, CDR2 SQIVND (reference sequence). The CDR3 bases are TGTGCCAGTAGCCCCACAGGTACTCCGAACAATGAGCAGTTCTTC. Amino acid sequence: CASSPTGTPNNEQFF.

This sequence joins TRBV27 and TRBJ2-5; 10 positions match TRBD1. Gene TRBJ2-1 matches the end of the DNA better, so the J call may be wrong. The CDR3 sequence is 16 residues long. Looked up from germline, CDR1 is MNHEY and CDR2 is SMNVEV (reference sequence). DNA of the CDR3: TGTGCCAGCAAGAAGGGGGACAGGGGTCTAGTGAATGAGCAGTTCTTC. It specifies CASKKGDRGLVNEQFF.

This sequence joins TRBV29-1 and TRBJ2-3, with D possibly matching TRBD1 (6 bases). Germline assignment: CDR1 SQVTM and CDR2 ANQGSEA. The CDR3 is made up of 14 amino acids. V lost 1 base, J lost 5 bases, and 13 bases lay in between. The CDR3 loop is CSVEARQAGDTQYF. DNA of the CDR3: TGCAGCGTTGAAGCGCGACAGGCCGGAGATACGCAGTATTTT.

The genes are TRBV7-2 and TRBJ2-1; tentatively, D is TRBD2 (5 bases). Germline V CDR1 and CDR2: SGHTA, FQGNSA. The CDR3 consists of 14 residues. The V gene lost 0 bases and the J gene lost 7 bases, with 10 bases spanning the gap. CDR3 in DNA: TGTGCCAGCAGCTTAGCTGGGAGAGGAAATGAGCAGTTCTTC. Translation gives CASSLAGRGNEQFF.

For this clonotype: At one end the junction does not follow the germline gene, possibly because of a read error. This rearrangement joins TRBV12-3 or TRBV12-4 to TRBJ2-1, with 7 positions matching TRBD1. The CDR3 spans 14 residues. The CDR3 DNA reads as TGTGCCAGCAGTTTAGAGGGACAGTACAATGAGCGGTTCTTC. This codes for CASSLEGQYNERFF.

This clonotype was seen more than once but under ten times. This rearrangement joins TRBV20-1 to TRBJ2-5, with D possibly TRBD1 on 5 matching bases. The CDR3 runs 15 residues. V shed 5 bases and J shed 0 bases, with 16 bases lying between them. Looked up from germline, CDR1 is DFQATT and CDR2 is SNEGSKA (reference sequence). The CDR3 coding sequence is TGCAGTGCTGGGGCCGTGGACACTTACCAAGAGACCCAGTACTTC. Amino acids: CSAGAVDTYQETQYF.

This clonotype has more than one count but fewer than ten. This chain connects TRBV7-9 to TRBJ2-5, with D uncertain. The last part of the DNA fits TRBJ2-1 better; the J call may be wrong. The length of the CDR3 is 16 residues. Germline CDR1 reads SEHNR; CDR2 reads FQNEAQ (reference sequence). DNA of the CDR3: TGTGCCAGCAGCCAAGGATACTTGATCCTCGACAATGAGCAGTTCTTC. Protein sequence: CASSQGYLILDNEQFF.

This clonotype has only a few counts. This sequence joins TRBV12-3 or TRBV12-4 and TRBJ2-5; unclear D gene. The J call may not be correct, given that the DNA end is closer to TRBJ2-7. CDR3 length equals 11 residues. CDR3 nucleotide sequence: TGTGCCAGCGCCTCGAGAAGCGAGCAGTACTTC. It is translated as CASASRSEQYF.

The chain combines TRBV20-1 with TRBJ2-3; possibly TRBD1 for D (5 bases). Per germline, CDR1 DFQATT and CDR2 SNEGSKA (reference sequence). V lost 1 base and J lost 0, with 11 bases in between. This CDR3 has 15 residues. This chain's CDR3 is CSARAWGTSTDTQYF. CDR3 sequence (DNA): TGCAGTGCTAGAGCCTGGGGCACTAGCACAGATACGCAGTATTTT.

This chain connects TRBV28 to TRBJ2-3; 9 bases are shared with TRBD2. This CDR3 comprises 16 residues. J was trimmed by 3 bases and V by 2 bases; bases with no gene match: 6. Germline V gives CDR1 MDHEN, CDR2 SYDVKM. The CDR3 loop reads CASSLQLAGLTDTQYF. The CDR3 coding sequence is TGTGCCAGCAGTTTACAGCTAGCGGGGTTAACAGATACGCAGTATTTT.

This clonotype was picked up a small number of times. V is TRBV6-5 and J is TRBJ1-2, with 8 bases that match TRBD1. Germline trimming cut 0 bases from V and 8 bases from J; bases unmatched to any gene: 5. This CDR3 contains 14 residues. Germline V lookup: CDR1 MNHEY, CDR2 SVGAGI. CDR3 in amino acids: CASSYSAGQVGYTF. Written as DNA, the CDR3 is TGTGCCAGCAGTTACTCAGCGGGACAGGTCGGCTACACCTTC.

This clonotype was counted only a few times. V usage is TRBV18 and J usage is TRBJ1-6; 8 bases are a match to TRBD1. In germline, CDR1 is KGHSH, CDR2 LQKENI. The CDR3 totals 15 residues. The V segment lost 4 bases and the J segment 5 bases; nucleotides outside the gene matches: 4. For the CDR3, the DNA is TGTGCCAGCTCACAATCGACAGGGGATAATTCACCCCTCCACTTT. Translation: CASSQSTGDNSPLHF.

This clonotype was found a few times. The rearrangement links TRBV14 to TRBJ2-3, with 8 bases matching TRBD1. The V gene's germline CDR1 is SGHDN and CDR2 FVKESK. The CDR3 spans 16 residues. Trimming at V came to 3 bases and at J to 2 bases, leaving 7 bases not matched to a gene. CDR3 nucleotide sequence: TGTGCCAGCAGCCACCCAGGGGGCGAGACCACAGATACGCAGTATTTT. Amino acids: CASSHPGGETTDTQYF.